This T cell receptor (beta chain) was observed in a study of T-cell reconstitution after alpha-beta-depleted transplantation in children. A few counts support this clonotype. The CDR3 runs to 15 residues. Germline CDR1 and CDR2: MRHNA and SNTAGT. Trimming shortened V by 6 bases and J by 8 bases, and 22 bases separated the two germline ends. Using unique molecular identifiers, the investigators prepared the TCRbeta library. TCRdb re-called the PCR reads through MiXCR, storing one row per CDR3 protein. This sample has 97,000 or so distinct CDR3 sequences, with roughly 7.2% found just once. The chain links TRBV6-4 to TRBJ1-2, with D maybe TRBD1 (6 bases). The clonotype originates from a boy aged 2-15 years with acute lymphoblastic leukemia, due to receive a stem cell transplant. Sequencing used PBMCs, obtained before TCRalphabeta/CD19-depleted stem cell transplant. The CDR3 nucleotides are TGTGCCAGCAGGCCGAACAGGGCGCAAGGCCACGGCTACACCTTC. Encoded protein: CASRPNRAQGHGYTF.